Listed here are 25 T cell receptor beta chains from one sample, sequenced in a study of cytotoxic CD8 clonotypes in ibrutinib-treated CLL. Sequencing used immunoSEQ multiplex PCR; TCRdb keeps in-frame clones, though not all of them. The sample records 200,000 to 250,000 clones, roughly 79% being singletons. Sequenced here: PBMCs, sampled after 12 months of ibrutinib treatment. The source is a human donor with chronic lymphocytic leukemia.

The V and J genes are TRBV19 and TRBJ2-7; TRBD1 is a possible D gene (6 bases). Germline-derived CDR1 and CDR2 are LNHDA and SQIVND (reference sequence). Trimming stripped 3 bases from V and 3 bases from J, with 15 bases between. CDR3 size: 15 residues. The CDR3 region has the DNA TGTGCCAGTAGTATGTACGGGCAGGGGAGCTACGAGCAGTACTTC. This gives the protein CASSMYGQGSYEQYF.

The gene calls are TRBV7-3 and TRBJ2-5; 10 bases agree with TRBD1. The V and J ends lost 8 bases and 4 bases, in that order; junction bases with no gene match: 4. Per the germline V gene, CDR1 is SGHTA and CDR2 is FQGTGA. This CDR3 has 13 residues. This CDR3 is CASATGGGETQYF. CDR3 sequence (DNA): TGTGCCAGCGCGACAGGGGGCGGAGAGACCCAGTACTTC.

J is TRBJ2-3 and V is TRBV28; D unresolved. This CDR3 spans 13 amino acids. The germline gives CDR1 MDHEN, CDR2 SYDVKM. V shed 8 bases and J shed 0 bases, with 9 bases lying between them. CDR3 region: CASGVGSTDTQYF. The CDR3 DNA sequence: TGTGCCAGCGGGGTGGGAAGCACAGATACGCAGTATTTT.

This chain links TRBV6-5 with TRBJ2-1, with 7 positions matching TRBD1. The germline gives CDR1 MNHEY, CDR2 SVGAGI. The CDR3 length is 14 residues. The V and J ends lost 6 bases and 6 bases, in that order; junction bases with no gene match: 8. Here the CDR3 reads CASSPTGKSNEQFF. For the CDR3, the DNA is TGTGCCAGCAGCCCGACAGGGAAAAGCAATGAGCAGTTCTTC.

The chain links TRBV9 to TRBJ2-3; maybe TRBD2 (6 bases). V lost 0 bases, J lost 2 bases, and 10 bases lay in between. Germline V gene sequence: CDR1 SGDLS, CDR2 YYNGEE. CDR3 length: 15 amino acids. This CDR3 is CASSVAAGTTDTQYF. The CDR3 nucleotides are TGTGCCAGCAGCGTAGCGGCGGGGACCACAGATACGCAGTATTTT.

The genes are TRBV6-4 and TRBJ1-6; a possible D gene is TRBD1 (5 bases). CDR1 and CDR2 (germline): MRHNA, SNTAGT. The CDR3 has 16 amino acids. With 2 bases removed from V and 8 bases from J, the gap between germline ends came to 16 bases. Written as DNA, the CDR3 is TGTGCCAGCAGTGACCGCGCAGGTAAAGGGGATTCACCCCTCCACTTT. Amino acids: CASSDRAGKGDSPLHF.

This chain joins TRBV5-4 and TRBJ2-4; D possibly corresponds to TRBD1 (5 bases). Germline assignment: CDR1 SGHNT and CDR2 YYREEE (reference sequence). V lost 1 base, J lost 3 bases, and 14 bases lay in between. This CDR3 comprises 16 residues. The CDR3 bases are TGTGCCAGCAGCTTGTGGGGCATGGGGTACAAAAACATTCAGTACTTC. Its translation: CASSLWGMGYKNIQYF. Full variable domain (outside the CDR3, taken from reference TRBV5-4 and TRBJ2-4): ETGVTQSPTHLIKTRGQQVTLRCSSQSGHNTVSWYQQALGQGPQFIFQYYREEENGRGNFPPRFSGLQFPNYSSELNVNALELDDSALYLCASSLWGMGYKNIQYFGAGTRLSVL.

The count of this clone is one. This chain connects TRBV30 to TRBJ1-2; 7 positions agree with TRBD1. V gave up 3 bases and J gave up 6 bases; unmatched junction bases: 7. The length of the CDR3 is 13 residues. Looked up from germline, CDR1 is GTSNPN and CDR2 is SVGIG (reference sequence). CDR3 region: CAWSQTGWNGYTF. CDR3 nucleotide sequence: TGTGCCTGGAGCCAGACAGGGTGGAATGGCTACACCTTC.

V and J are TRBV4-1 and TRBJ2-1; no clear D. Germline lookup yields CDR1 MGHRA and CDR2 YSYEKL. This CDR3 has 17 amino acids. The V and J ends lost 4 bases and 0 bases respectively, with 16 bases between them. The CDR3 DNA sequence: TGCGCCAGCAGCCGATCGACGGGCATGAGCTCCTACAATGAGCAGTTCTTC. Translation gives CASSRSTGMSSYNEQFF.

The rearrangement joins TRBV30 to TRBJ1-5; D is perhaps TRBD1 (6 bases). The CDR3 runs 14 residues. V was pared by 2 bases and J by 9 bases, with 17 bases between. Germline CDR1 reads GTSNPN; CDR2 reads SVGIG (reference sequence). CDR3 coding DNA: TGTGCCTGGAGTCAGCAGGGGTGGCAATCGCCCCAGCATTTT. It codes for CAWSQQGWQSPQHF.

The V and J genes are TRBV18 and TRBJ1-3; D is unclear. This CDR3 comprises 12 residues. V lost 6 bases to trimming and J lost 3 bases, with 6 bases between them. Germline CDR1 KGHSH, CDR2 LQKENI. The CDR3 region has the DNA TGTGCCAGCTCTGGCAGTGGAAACACCATATATTTT. Encoded protein: CASSGSGNTIYF.

This clone was found once. J is TRBJ2-7 and V is TRBV25-1; D unclear. V dropped 2 bases and J dropped 5 bases, with 4 bases sitting between them. The CDR3 consists of 11 residues. Germline V gives CDR1 MGHDK, CDR2 SYGVNS. This CDR3 reads CASSEIHEQYF. The DNA for the CDR3 is TGTGCCAGCAGTGAAATCCACGAGCAGTACTTC.

This clone was detected once. This chain connects TRBV11-3 to TRBJ2-7, with 12 bases fitting TRBD2. Germline CDR1 reads SGHNT; CDR2 reads YENEEA. J was trimmed by 5 bases and V by 0 bases; bases with no gene match: 14. CDR3 length equals 19 residues. CDR3 protein: CASSLDRILAGGPMDEQYF. The CDR3 coding sequence is TGTGCCAGCAGCTTAGATCGAATTCTAGCGGGAGGGCCTATGGACGAGCAGTACTTC.

The V call is TRBV14, the J call TRBJ1-3; D remains unclear. Germline CDR1 and CDR2: SGHDN and FVKESK. Trimming removed 6 bases from V and 0 bases from J, with 9 bases in between. CDR3 length: 14 amino acids. As DNA, the CDR3 is TGTGCCAGCAGTCCCAGGAGCTCTGGAAACACCATATATTTT. Its translation is CASSPRSSGNTIYF.

The V and J genes are TRBV28 and TRBJ1-2; 10 bases line up with TRBD1. Per the germline V gene, CDR1 is MDHEN and CDR2 is SYDVKM. This CDR3 is built from 14 residues. Germline trimming cut 6 bases from V and 2 bases from J; bases unmatched to any gene: 3. The CDR3 loop is CASRRQGANYGYTF. The CDR3 nucleotides are TGTGCCAGCAGACGACAGGGGGCGAACTATGGCTACACCTTC.

The chain employs TRBV7-9 and TRBJ2-3; a weak D match, TRBD1 (6 bases). The CDR3 runs to 13 residues. In germline, CDR1 is SEHNR, CDR2 FQNEAQ (reference sequence). The V end lost 5 bases, the J end lost 7 bases, and 13 bases lay between the germline ends. The CDR3 is CASSRRDRNTQYF. CDR3 coding DNA: TGTGCCAGCAGCCGACGAGACAGGAATACGCAGTATTTT. The variable domain in full, completed from reference TRBV7-9 and TRBJ2-3, reads DTGVSQNPRHKITKRGQNVTFRCDPISEHNRLYWYRQTLGQGPEFLTYFQNEAQLEKSRLLSDRFSAERPKGSFSTLEIQRTEQGDSAMYLCASSRRDRNTQYFGPGTRLTVL.

The chain couples TRBV5-4 to TRBJ2-1; TRBD2 matches 16 bases. The length of the CDR3 is 17 residues. Germline V CDR1 and CDR2: SGHNT, YYREEE (reference sequence). V lost 4 bases to trimming and J lost 4 bases; unmatched junction nucleotides: 5. CDR3: CASSPVGLAGGYNEQFF. In DNA form, the CDR3 reads TGTGCCAGCAGCCCCGTGGGACTAGCGGGAGGGTACAATGAGCAGTTCTTC. Complete variable domain (other parts from reference TRBV5-4 and TRBJ2-1): ETGVTQSPTHLIKTRGQQVTLRCSSQSGHNTVSWYQQALGQGPQFIFQYYREEENGRGNFPPRFSGLQFPNYSSELNVNALELDDSALYLCASSPVGLAGGYNEQFFGPGTRLTVL.

The chain combines TRBV7-2 with TRBJ2-7, with D unclear. The CDR3 totals 14 residues. In germline, CDR1 is SGHTA, CDR2 FQGNSA. V lost 2 bases, J lost 2 bases, and 10 bases lay in between. The CDR3 loop reads CASSLYVIPYEQYF. As DNA, the CDR3 is TGTGCCAGCAGCTTATATGTGATCCCCTACGAGCAGTACTTC.

This rearrangement joins TRBV15 to TRBJ1-5; D possibly corresponds to TRBD1 (5 bases). Trimming took off 4 bases at V and 2 bases at J, with 18 bases between the two ends. This CDR3 has 17 amino acids. The germline CDR1 and CDR2 sequences are LNHNV and YYDKDF (reference sequence). The DNA for the CDR3 is TGTGCCACCAGCAACCAACAGGTGTCGATAGGCAATCAGCCCCAGCATTTT. Translated: CATSNQQVSIGNQPQHF.

This rearrangement joins TRBV10-3 to TRBJ2-2; perhaps TRBD2 as D (6 bases). This CDR3 comprises 15 residues. Trimming took off 4 bases at V and 0 bases at J, with 9 bases between the two ends. Germline V gene lookup returns CDR1 ENHRY and CDR2 SYGVKD. CDR3 in DNA: TGTGCCATCAGTGGGGTAGCGGCGAACACCGGGGAGCTGTTTTTT. Its translation: CAISGVAANTGELFF.

The chain combines TRBV11-2 with TRBJ2-3, with D unclear. Germline CDR1 is SGHAT and CDR2 is FQNNGV. V was shortened by 5 bases and J by 2 bases, with 5 bases between the two germline ends. The CDR3 totals 12 residues. CDR3 DNA sequence: TGTGCCAGCAGCCTTTACACAGATACGCAGTATTTT. It specifies CASSLYTDTQYF.

The CDR3 region is CASRAGNTGELFF. The DNA of the CDR3 is TGTGCCAGCAGGGCCGGGAACACCGGGGAGCTGTTTTTT. The chain uses TRBV2 and TRBJ2-2; no clear D. CDR1 and CDR2 from the germline V gene are SNHLY and FYNNEI. CDR3 length: 13 amino acids. Trimming pared 6 bases from V and 1 base from J, leaving 6 bases between.

The rearrangement links TRBV9 to TRBJ1-2; 11 bases line up with TRBD1. J lost 0 bases, V lost 2 bases, and 3 bases had no gene match. Per the germline V gene, CDR1 is SGDLS and CDR2 is YYNGEE. The CDR3 extends over 16 amino acids. This CDR3 is CASSVGTGGTNYGYTF. The CDR3 DNA sequence: TGTGCCAGCAGCGTTGGGACAGGGGGTACTAACTATGGCTACACCTTC.

A word on this clone: In the same sample, other DNA sequences code for this CDR3. The CDR3 here is CASSLGSYEQYF. CDR3 coding DNA: TGTGCCAGCAGCTTAGGTTCCTACGAGCAGTACTTC. The chain links TRBV11-2 to TRBJ2-7; D is unresolved. Trimming left V 1 base short and J 1 base short, with 2 bases between. Germline assignment: CDR1 SGHAT and CDR2 FQNNGV. CDR3 size: 12 residues. The full variable domain, its missing parts supplied by reference TRBV11-2 and TRBJ2-7, is EAGVAQSPRYKIIEKRQSVAFWCNPISGHATLYWYQQILGQGPKLLIQFQNNGVVDDSQLPKDRFSAERLKGVDSTLKIQPAKLEDSAVYLCASSLGSYEQYFGPGTRLTVT.

This clone was recorded once. The chain combines TRBV5-1 with TRBJ2-6; unclear D gene. Germline-derived CDR1 and CDR2 are SGHRS and YFSETQ. This CDR3 has 16 amino acids. The V and J ends lost 2 bases and 0 bases respectively, with 9 bases between them. CDR3 loop: CASSLGQLSGANVLTF. Written as DNA, the CDR3 is TGCGCCAGCAGCTTAGGGCAGCTCTCTGGGGCCAACGTCCTGACTTTC.